This T cell receptor (beta chain) came from a study of blood T cell repertoires in COVID-19. Study context: Samples came from the United States, Italy and Spain, spanning acute and convalescent COVID-19. Sources were T cells, B-cell-depleted T cells, or PBMCs; the material itself was cDNA or gDNA.

The germline CDR1 and CDR2 sequences are GTSNPN and SVGIG (reference sequence). The CDR3 runs 13 residues. V lost 3 bases and J lost 5, with 11 bases in between. Under the authors' procedure: Estimates of nucleated cell counts were drawn from the amplification of reference gene primers. Clones were read by immunoSEQ multiplex PCR, and TCRdb kept only the in-frame ones, dropping some. That table supplies the V and J calls and clone size; D and trimming were determined from the DNA. The sample records 20,000 to 25,000 clones, 60% to 85% being singletons. This chain connects TRBV30 to TRBJ2-1; possible D gene TRBD2, 5 bases. Sequenced material: peripheral blood. The TCR was taken from a man in his 60s with active COVID-19. CDR3 amino acids: CAWSLSGHNEQFF. The CDR3 DNA reads TGTGCCTGGAGCCTAAGCGGCCACAATGAGCAGTTCTTC.